The 19 T cell receptor beta chains presented below share a single source sample, sequenced in a study of PD-L1 blockade in urothelial cancer. Clones were read by immunoSEQ multiplex PCR, and TCRdb kept only the in-frame ones, dropping some. The profile covers 57,000 or so clones, with about four fifths appearing a single time and under 5% taken by the ten largest. Sequences were derived from PBMCs, sampled around atezolizumab (anti-PD-L1) treatment. These receptors were taken from a man aged 65-85 years with urothelial cancer.

This sequence joins TRBV6-4 and TRBJ2-7; 7 nucleotides align to TRBD1. The germline gives CDR1 MRHNA, CDR2 SNTAGT. The CDR3 runs to 13 residues. The J segment lost 2 bases and the V segment lost 11 bases, leaving 9 bases of the junction unmatched. CDR3 bases: TGTGCCGACAGGGTGGGACAGCCCTACGAGCAGTACTTC. Amino acids: CADRVGQPYEQYF.

This chain uses TRBV25-1 with TRBJ1-3; weak D call: TRBD1 (5 bases). V was pared by 3 bases and J by 2 bases, with 8 bases between. The CDR3 is made up of 14 amino acids. CDR1 and CDR2 from the germline V gene are MGHDK and SYGVNS. Written as DNA, the CDR3 is TGTGCCAGCAGTGAGGGCAGGGCTGGAAACACCATATATTTT. Its protein product is CASSEGRAGNTIYF.

This chain connects TRBV7-9 to TRBJ2-1; 9 bases line up with TRBD2. The germline V gene has CDR1 SEHNR and CDR2 FQNEAQ (reference sequence). V lost 4 bases to trimming and J lost 8 bases; unmatched junction nucleotides: 9. The CDR3 totals 15 residues. The DNA for the CDR3 is TGTGCCAGCAGCTCCAAGCGGGAGGTTGTGGATGAGCAGTTCTTC. This codes for CASSSKREVVDEQFF.

The chain recombines TRBV30 with TRBJ1-1; D not certain. V lost 1 base to trimming and J lost 4 bases, with 10 bases between them. The V gene's germline CDR1 is GTSNPN and CDR2 SVGIG (reference sequence). This CDR3 region has 13 residues. In DNA form, the CDR3 reads TGTGCCTGGAGTGGCGAGGGTGGCACTGAAGCTTTCTTT. It is translated as CAWSGEGGTEAFF.

Here the CDR3 reads CASSTYSSPGQGIYGYTF. The CDR3 nucleotides are TGTGCCAGCAGCACATATTCCTCCCCCGGACAGGGGATCTATGGCTACACCTTC. The chain joins TRBV13 to TRBJ1-2; TRBD1 matches at 9 bases. Germline V CDR1 and CDR2: PRHDT, FYEKMQ (reference sequence). CDR3 length equals 18 residues. J was trimmed by 4 bases and V by 5 bases; bases with no gene match: 17.

The rearrangement uses TRBV18 and TRBJ1-1, with 9 bases matching TRBD1. The CDR3 has 15 amino acids. Trimming cost V 3 bases and J 1 base; bases outside gene matches: 3. Germline V gene lookup returns CDR1 KGHSH and CDR2 LQKENI. Here the CDR3 reads CASSPRTGENTEAFF. Here the CDR3 DNA reads TGTGCCAGCTCACCCAGGACAGGGGAGAACACTGAAGCTTTCTTT.

The rearrangement uses TRBV5-4 and TRBJ2-1, with 12 nucleotides matching TRBD2. The CDR3 loop spans 15 amino acids. The V segment lost 4 bases and the J segment 10 bases; nucleotides outside the gene matches: 9. The germline CDR1 and CDR2 sequences are SGHNT and YYREEE (reference sequence). The CDR3 sequence: CASSPGLAGRGEQFF. CDR3 in DNA: TGTGCCAGCAGCCCAGGACTAGCGGGACGGGGGGAGCAGTTCTTC.

The rearrangement joins TRBV7-9 to TRBJ2-3; 14 bases align to TRBD2. From germline, CDR1 is SEHNR and CDR2 FQNEAQ (reference sequence). The ends lost 5 bases at V and 4 bases at J; junction bases unmatched: 5. The CDR3 is 16 residues long. The CDR3 DNA reads as TGTGCCAGCAGCCGCGGGACTAGCGGGAGTGCAGATACGCAGTATTTT. Protein product: CASSRGTSGSADTQYF.

The chain employs TRBV2 and TRBJ2-7; the match to TRBD2 covers 11 bases. Trimming at V came to 6 bases and at J to 2 bases, leaving 6 bases not matched to a gene. Germline V gene data show CDR1 as SNHLY and CDR2 as FYNNEI. CDR3 length: 15 residues. As DNA, the CDR3 is TGTGCCAGCAGGGAGGGACTAGCGGAGGCCTACGAGCAGTACTTC. It is translated as CASREGLAEAYEQYF. The variable domain in full, completed from reference TRBV2 and TRBJ2-7, reads EPEVTQTPSHQVTQMGQEVILRCVPISNHLYFYWYRQILGQKVEFLVSFYNNEISEKSEIFDDQFSVERPDGSNFTLKIRSTKLEDSAMYFCASREGLAEAYEQYFGPGTRLTVT.

This clone showed up just a few times. The chain uses TRBV6-5 and TRBJ2-1, with a weak D call TRBD1 (5 bases). Per the germline V gene, CDR1 is MNHEY and CDR2 is SVGAGI. V was clipped by 8 bases and J by 3 bases, with 11 bases between them. This CDR3 comprises 13 residues. CDR3 residues: CASASTGYNEQFF. The CDR3 region has the DNA TGTGCCAGCGCCTCTACAGGCTACAATGAGCAGTTCTTC.

V gene TRBV6-6 combines with J gene TRBJ2-3; 8 bases line up with TRBD1. The CDR3 length is 15 residues. CDR1 and CDR2 (germline): MNHNY, SVGAGI (reference sequence). Unmatched junction bases numbered 5, after V lost 3 bases and J lost 3 bases. CDR3 bases: TGTGCCAGCAGTTATGAGACAGGGGCTACAGATACGCAGTATTTT. Protein sequence: CASSYETGATDTQYF.

The genes are TRBV19 and TRBJ2-1, with 10 bases matching TRBD2. The V segment lost 5 bases and the J segment 0 bases; nucleotides outside the gene matches: 7. In germline, CDR1 is LNHDA, CDR2 SQIVND (reference sequence). This CDR3 has 17 amino acids. CDR3 region: CASSVGTSVPSYNEQFF. In nucleotides, the CDR3 is TGTGCCAGTAGTGTAGGGACTAGCGTACCCTCCTACAATGAGCAGTTCTTC.

The J gene is TRBJ1-1, the V gene TRBV6-6; 7 bases align to TRBD1. Germline V gene data show CDR1 as MNHNY and CDR2 as SVGAGI (reference sequence). Losses at the gene ends were 5 bases for V and 3 bases for J; bases not matched to a gene: 9. The CDR3 loop spans 15 amino acids. CDR3 nucleotides: TGTGCCAGCAGTCAACCCCTCACAGGGGACACTGAAGCTTTCTTT. As protein: CASSQPLTGDTEAFF.

The CDR3 protein is CASSLSSMGEQFF. DNA of the CDR3: TGTGCCAGCAGCCTCTCTAGTATGGGTGAGCAGTTCTTC. This chain links TRBV7-9 with TRBJ2-1; D gene unclear. This CDR3 is built from 13 residues. Germline-derived CDR1 and CDR2 are SEHNR and FQNEAQ (reference sequence). Trimming pared 5 bases from V and 9 bases from J, leaving 14 bases between.

J is TRBJ2-3 and V is TRBV30; 8 nucleotides line up with TRBD1. The trim removed 4 bases at V and 1 base at J, leaving 4 bases unmatched. Germline V gene lookup returns CDR1 GTSNPN and CDR2 SVGIG (reference sequence). The CDR3 is made up of 14 amino acids. The CDR3 DNA reads as TGTGCCTGGAACGGACAGGGAGGCACAGATACGCAGTATTTT. Translated, it gives CAWNGQGGTDTQYF.

The chain links TRBV7-2 to TRBJ2-4; TRBD1 might be the D (5 bases). The germline V gene encodes CDR1 SGHTA and CDR2 FQGNSA. The V and J ends lost 4 bases and 3 bases respectively, with 13 bases between them. This CDR3 spans 15 amino acids. This chain's CDR3 is CASSSPQGGKNIQYF. The CDR3 DNA is TGTGCCAGCAGCTCACCGCAGGGTGGCAAAAACATTCAGTACTTC.

The gene calls are TRBV18 and TRBJ1-1; D gene ambiguous. Germline loops: CDR1 KGHSH, CDR2 LQKENI. CDR3 length equals 11 residues. V was cut by 3 bases and J by 5 bases, with 4 bases left in between. CDR3 nucleotides: TGTGCCAGCTCACCCGGGACTGAAGCTTTCTTT. Encoded protein: CASSPGTEAFF.

This clone was observed a few times. The gene calls are TRBV11-3 and TRBJ2-1; possible D gene TRBD2, 6 bases. The CDR3 has 15 residues. Germline CDR1 is SGHNT and CDR2 is YENEEA. V lost 4 bases and J 8 bases, leaving 18 bases between the germline ends. The CDR3 loop reads CASSSSGVGGDEQFF. CDR3 in DNA: TGTGCCAGCAGCTCTAGTGGGGTCGGGGGTGATGAGCAGTTCTTC. The full variable domain, in which reference TRBV11-3 and TRBJ2-1 provide the parts outside the CDR3, is EAGVVQSPRYKIIEKKQPVAFWCNPISGHNTLYWYLQNLGQGPELLIRYENEEAVDDSQLPKDRFSAERLKGVDSTLKIQPAELGDSAVYLCASSSSGVGGDEQFFGPGTRLTVL.

This chain uses TRBV7-2 with TRBJ1-1; tentative D call: TRBD1 (5 bases). V lost 5 bases and J 0 bases, leaving 10 bases between the germline ends. This CDR3 region has 14 residues. The germline gives CDR1 SGHTA, CDR2 FQGNSA. CDR3 bases: TGTGCCAGCAGCGCCTACAGGATGAACACTGAAGCTTTCTTT. Its translation: CASSAYRMNTEAFF. The full variable domain, completed using reference TRBV7-2 and TRBJ1-1, is GAGVSQSPSNKVTEKGKDVELRCDPISGHTALYWYRQSLGQGLEFLIYFQGNSAPDKSGLPSDRFSAERTGGSVSTLTIQRTQQEDSAVYLCASSAYRMNTEAFFGQGTRLTVV.